This passage covers 4 T cell receptor beta chains from one sample sequenced in a study of cytomegalovirus exposure and HLA in healthy donors. A multiplex PCR was run with 60 Vbeta primers and 13 Jbeta primers. The table came from immunoSEQ multiplex PCR; TCRdb's copy has only in-frame clones and leaves some out. Of 150,000 or so clones detected, about 80% appear once; the ten largest clones hold less than 10%. Sequenced material: PBMCs. These receptors were obtained from a man aged 18 to 30 in good health and CMV-seropositive.

This clone has only one observation. This sequence joins TRBV6-1 and TRBJ2-1; D is possibly TRBD2 (6 bases). The V gene lost 3 bases and the J gene lost 7 bases, with 19 bases spanning the gap. Germline CDR1 MNHNS, CDR2 SASEGT. This CDR3 region has 16 residues. The CDR3 here is CASSDQTWGRRNEQFF. The CDR3 nucleotides read TGTGCCAGCAGTGACCAGACGTGGGGGAGGAGGAATGAGCAGTTCTTC.

V gene TRBV6-6 combines with J gene TRBJ2-3, with 7 bases lining up with TRBD1. Germline V gene data show CDR1 as MNHNY and CDR2 as SVGAGI (reference sequence). V shed 7 bases and J 3 bases; nucleotides not matched to a gene: 4. The CDR3 loop spans 13 amino acids. CDR3 nucleotides: TGTGCCAGCACGACAGGGCTTACAGATACGCAGTATTTT. Translation: CASTTGLTDTQYF.

J is TRBJ1-6 and V is TRBV7-9, with unresolved D. From germline, CDR1 is SEHNR and CDR2 FQNEAQ (reference sequence). The CDR3 totals 15 residues. The V and J ends lost 2 bases and 7 bases respectively, with 12 bases between them. The CDR3 bases are TGTGCCAGCAGCTTACTCGGTCCGTACAATTCACCCCTCCACTTT. Translating it yields CASSLLGPYNSPLHF.

In nucleotides, the CDR3 is TGTGCCAGCAGCTTAGAGTTCGGGAACAATGAGCAGTTCTTC. Translation gives CASSLEFGNNEQFF. The chain couples TRBV11-2 to TRBJ2-1, with D possibly being TRBD2 (5 bases). Germline CDR1 reads SGHAT; CDR2 reads FQNNGV. This CDR3 is 14 amino acids long. V was trimmed by 0 bases and J by 5 bases, leaving 8 bases between them.